This T cell receptor beta chain was obtained from a study of TIL therapy for anti-PD-1-resistant metastatic lung cancer. Turning to the study itself: Tumor harvest preceded PD-1/PD-L1 blockade, followed by nivolumab treatment. Several tumors were EGFR-mutant and two were ALK-rearranged.

Germline V lookup: CDR1 SGHDN, CDR2 FVKESK. V was clipped by 0 bases and J by 1 base, with 15 bases between them. This CDR3 contains 18 residues. Sequencing used immunoSEQ v3. Profiled with immunoSEQ multiplex PCR; TCRdb holds only in-frame clones, not every one. This sample has some 60,000 clones, with roughly 70% found just once. Stated time point: pre-treatment sample, taken before nivolumab and TIL therapy. This clone was found a few times. The antigen remains unidentified. General observations from the study: After infusion, TIL clonotypes partly replaced peripheral T cells and declined over months.

Here the sequenced sample was blood, taken at baseline. This sequence was found in a person aged 25-80 years with non-small cell lung cancer. The rearrangement links TRBV14 to TRBJ2-2, with D possibly being TRBD2 (6 bases). CDR3 nucleotide sequence: TGTGCCAGCAGCCAAGATAAGGCGTTGGGAGGGAACACCGGGGAGCTGTTTTTT. It is translated as CASSQDKALGGNTGELFF. The full variable domain, rest sourced from reference TRBV14 and TRBJ2-2, is EAGVTQFPSHSVIEKGQTVTLRCDPISGHDNLYWYRRVMGKEIKFLLHFVKESKQDESGMPNNRFLAERTGGTYSTLKVQPAELEDSGVYFCASSQDKALGGNTGELFFGEGSRLTVL.